One sample yielded the 10 T cell receptor beta chains listed below, sequenced in a study of cytomegalovirus exposure and HLA in healthy donors. The PCR had 60 Vbeta and 13 Jbeta primers. TCRdb's copy holds only in-frame clones and misses some; the assay was immunoSEQ multiplex PCR. The sample consists of about 95,000 clones, roughly 82% of them appearing once. Sequenced sample: PBMCs. The receptors were sampled from a man aged 30 to 39 in good health and CMV-seropositive.

This clone was found a few times. The chain joins TRBV5-5 to TRBJ1-4; D gene uncertain. CDR1 and CDR2 from the germline V gene are SGHKS and YYEKEE (reference sequence). The CDR3 totals 15 residues. Trimming removed 1 base from V and 3 bases from J, with 10 bases in between. The CDR3 loop is CASSLSMAANEKLFF. Here the CDR3 DNA reads TGTGCCAGCAGCTTGAGTATGGCGGCTAATGAAAAACTGTTTTTT.

The rearrangement uses TRBV27 and TRBJ2-1; a weak D match, TRBD1 (6 bases). The V end lost 3 bases, the J end lost 2 bases, and 8 bases lay between the germline ends. Germline CDR1 and CDR2: MNHEY and SMNVEV (reference sequence). The CDR3 sequence is 14 residues long. The CDR3, as DNA: TGTGCCAGCAGTTTTGGGGGCGCCTACAATGAGCAGTTCTTC. Protein: CASSFGGAYNEQFF.

CDR3 loop: CASSLGWQVNEKLFF. The CDR3, as DNA: TGTGCCAGCAGCTTAGGGTGGCAGGTGAATGAAAAACTGTTTTTT. This rearrangement joins TRBV11-2 to TRBJ1-4; D ambiguous. V lost 1 base and J 5 bases, leaving 11 bases between the germline ends. The germline CDR1 and CDR2 sequences are SGHAT and FQNNGV. The CDR3 is 15 amino acids.

The chain carries TRBV9 and TRBJ2-2; 12 bases fit TRBD1. Losses at the gene ends were 1 base for V and 6 bases for J; bases not matched to a gene: 10. This CDR3 contains 18 residues. The germline V gene has CDR1 SGDLS and CDR2 YYNGEE. The CDR3 sequence: CASSVPREGTGGAGELFF. The CDR3 nucleotides are TGTGCCAGCAGCGTACCTAGAGAAGGGACAGGGGGCGCCGGGGAGCTGTTTTTT.

The DNA of the CDR3 is TGTGCCAGCAGCCAAGGAGGGCTCAATCAGCCCCAGCATTTT. Its translation is CASSQGGLNQPQHF. This chain links TRBV14 with TRBJ1-5; D unclear. V was cut by 1 base and J by 3 bases, with 7 bases left in between. Germline V CDR1 and CDR2: SGHDN, FVKESK. The CDR3 covers 14 residues.

J is TRBJ2-7 and V is TRBV13, with 10 bases lining up with TRBD2. CDR1 and CDR2 (germline): PRHDT, FYEKMQ (reference sequence). There are 13 residues in the CDR3. J was trimmed by 5 bases and V by 5 bases; bases with no gene match: 3. The CDR3 DNA reads as TGTGCCAGCAGCCCCGGACTAGCGGACGAGCAGTACTTC. Translation: CASSPGLADEQYF.

The chain is built from TRBV11-3 and TRBJ2-1; 7 bases map to TRBD2. With 1 base clipped from V and 9 bases from J, the junction kept 3 bases outside the gene matches. The V gene's germline CDR1 is SGHNT and CDR2 YENEEA. This CDR3 spans 13 amino acids. The CDR3 reads CASSLAREGEQFF. DNA for the CDR3: TGTGCCAGCAGCTTAGCGAGGGAGGGTGAGCAGTTCTTC. Together with reference TRBV11-3 and TRBJ2-1, the CDR3 gives the full variable domain: EAGVVQSPRYKIIEKKQPVAFWCNPISGHNTLYWYLQNLGQGPELLIRYENEEAVDDSQLPKDRFSAERLKGVDSTLKIQPAELGDSAVYLCASSLAREGEQFFGPGTRLTVL.

This clone has a handful of counts. The chain recombines TRBV5-1 with TRBJ2-3; 7 bases line up with TRBD1. V was pared by 6 bases and J by 0 bases, with 4 bases of the junction left unmatched. Germline V gene data show CDR1 as SGHRS and CDR2 as YFSETQ. The CDR3 consists of 14 residues. CDR3: CASTRQGSTDTQYF. CDR3 DNA sequence: TGCGCCAGCACTAGACAGGGTAGCACAGATACGCAGTATTTT.

V gene TRBV28 combines with J gene TRBJ2-7; the match to TRBD1 covers 10 bases. The trim removed 4 bases at V and 2 bases at J, leaving 5 bases unmatched. The CDR3 has 15 amino acids. Per the germline V gene, CDR1 is MDHEN and CDR2 is SYDVKM. In nucleotides, the CDR3 is TGTGCCAGCAGTTCGGGACAGGGGCGGGCCTACGAGCAGTACTTC. Amino acid sequence: CASSSGQGRAYEQYF.

This clone was recorded once. The chain joins TRBV10-1 to TRBJ2-1, with TRBD2 matching over 7 bases. The CDR3 loop spans 16 amino acids. V shed 5 bases, J shed 3 bases, and the junction held 10 bases outside the gene matches. Germline loops: CDR1 WNHNN, CDR2 SYGVQD (reference sequence). CDR3 residues: CASSKSPGLNYNEQFF. CDR3 DNA sequence: TGCGCCAGCAGTAAATCACCGGGACTAAACTACAATGAGCAGTTCTTC.